These T cell receptor beta chains were read from a single sample in a study of T cell responses to AZD1222 COVID-19 vaccine. Generated by immunoSEQ multiplex PCR, the TCRdb table keeps only in-frame clones and is missing some. The table has 100,000 to 150,000 clones, roughly 91% seen once; the top ten hold 28%. The source was peripheral blood, collected on day 0 of AZD1222 vaccination. Source of these receptors: an adult in good health. The CDR3 runs from the conserved cysteine through the conserved F or W. The order of the fields is clone size, V gene, J gene, D gene, CDR3 protein, CDR3 DNA. The D gene is left open where the match is weak. Expanded clones are given a class, and other clones once, few, many or no size at all.

>-|TRBV7-8|TRBJ2-7|-
CASSPGYEQYF
TGTGCCAGCAGCCCTGGCTACGAGCAGTACTTC
>-|TRBV2|TRBJ2-3|TRBD1
CATARDRDNTDTQYF
TGTGCCACCGCCCGCGACAGGGATAACACAGATACGCAGTATTTT
>-|TRBV19|TRBJ1-5|-
CASSPQRGNQPQHF
TGTGCCAGTAGTCCTCAGCGTGGCAATCAGCCCCAGCATTTT
>-|TRBV24-1|TRBJ2-2|-
CATSNPFRGSGNVGAGVSTGELFF
TGTGCCACCAGCAATCCATTTAGGGGTTCTGGTAACGTCGGGGCTGGGGTTAGTACCGGGGAGCTGTTTTTT
>-|TRBV27|TRBJ2-1|-
CASRPRRLGEQFF
TGTGCCAGCAGACCCCGGCGACTTGGTGAGCAGTTCTTC
>-|TRBV3-1/TRBV3-2|TRBJ2-1|TRBD2
CASSPTSGEQFF
TGTGCCAGCAGCCCCACTAGCGGCGAGCAGTTCTTC
>-|TRBV6-5|TRBJ2-5|-
CASSYGVAQYF
TGTGCCAGCAGTTACGGGGTGGCCCAGTACTTC
>-|TRBV27|TRBJ2-1|-
CASSRARDVPNYNEQFF
TGTGCCAGCAGTCGGGCGCGAGATGTGCCTAACTACAATGAGCAGTTCTTC
>-|TRBV7-9|TRBJ1-1|TRBD1
CASSFRTGTNTEAFF
TGTGCCAGCAGCTTCCGGACAGGGACGAACACTGAAGCTTTCTTT
>-|TRBV7-9|TRBJ1-3|TRBD1
CASSPEGQGFGNTIYF
TGTGCCAGCAGCCCAGAGGGACAGGGTTTCGGAAACACCATATATTTT
>-|TRBV2|TRBJ1-2|TRBD1
CASSEAWTGYGYTF
TGTGCCAGCAGTGAAGCTTGGACAGGGTATGGCTACACCTTC
>once|TRBV2|TRBJ2-5|-
CATSFGEETQYF
TGTGCCACCTCATTTGGAGAAGAGACCCAGTACTTC
>-|TRBV29-1|TRBJ2-5|-
CSVDSTAQETQYF
TGCAGCGTTGATAGCACAGCACAAGAGACCCAGTACTTC
>-|TRBV5-6|TRBJ1-5|-
CASSLSGDGGPQHF
TGTGCCAGCAGCTTGTCAGGGGATGGAGGGCCCCAGCATTTT
>-|TRBV10-1|TRBJ2-1|TRBD2
CASRDFPLSRRGGNEQFF
TGCGCCAGCAGGGACTTCCCTCTCTCTAGGCGGGGGGGTAATGAGCAGTTCTTC
>-|TRBV6-2/TRBV6-3|TRBJ1-2|TRBD1
CASSDPGQSNYGYTF
TGTGCCAGCAGTGACCCGGGACAGAGTAACTATGGCTACACCTTC
>-|TRBV5-6|TRBJ1-2|TRBD1
CASSLTLDRVDGYTF
TGTGCCAGCAGCCTCACCCTGGACAGGGTAGATGGCTACACCTTC
>-|TRBV15|TRBJ1-4|-
CATSTTSSTNEKLFF
TGTGCCACCAGCACGACGTCATCAACTAATGAAAAACTGTTTTTT
>-|TRBV2|TRBJ2-3|-
CASRDLAISTDTQYF
TGTGCCAGCAGAGACCTAGCGATAAGCACAGATACGCAGTATTTT
>-|TRBV7-9|TRBJ2-7|TRBD1
CASSPRTGPYEQYF
TGTGCCAGCAGCCCTCGGACAGGTCCCTACGAGCAGTACTTC
>-|TRBV9|TRBJ1-5|-
CASSSDGLWNQPQHF
TGTGCCAGCAGCTCAGATGGCCTATGGAATCAGCCCCAGCATTTT
>-|TRBV3-1/TRBV3-2|TRBJ2-7|TRBD2
CASSQVAGVDEQYF
TGTGCCAGCAGCCAAGTAGCGGGAGTAGACGAGCAGTACTTC
>-|TRBV3-1/TRBV3-2|TRBJ2-3|-
CASSQPSSTDTQYF
TGTGCCAGCAGCCAACCCTCTAGCACAGATACGCAGTATTTT
>-|TRBV30|TRBJ2-2|TRBD2
CASEFVLMGLGGDGELFF
TGTGCCTCGGAGTTCGTATTAATGGGACTAGGCGGGGACGGGGAGCTGTTTTTT
>-|TRBV7-8|TRBJ1-4|-
CASSLRRSYATNEKLFF
TGTGCCAGCAGCTTACGAAGGTCTTATGCAACTAATGAAAAACTGTTTTTT
>-|TRBV10-3|TRBJ1-2|-
CAISDGRYGYTF
TGTGCCATCAGTGATGGCCGCTATGGCTACACCTTC
>-|TRBV18|TRBJ1-4|-
CASSPMGILPTNEKLFF
TGTGCCAGCTCACCCATGGGGATCCTGCCAACTAATGAAAAACTGTTTTTT
>-|TRBV27|TRBJ2-5|-
CASSIGPTIGETQYF
TGTGCCAGCAGTATTGGACCAACGATCGGAGAGACCCAGTACTTC
>-|TRBV15|TRBJ1-1|-
CATGPRGGTEAFF
TGTGCCACCGGGCCGAGGGGGGGCACTGAAGCTTTCTTT
>-|TRBV2|TRBJ1-1|-
CASSESHMAPQRSTEAFF
TGTGCCAGCAGTGAAAGCCATATGGCACCCCAGAGATCCACTGAAGCTTTCTTT
>-|TRBV2|TRBJ2-3|-
CASVVGSSTDTQYF
TGTGCCAGCGTGGTAGGGTCGAGCACAGATACGCAGTATTTT
>once|TRBV6-5|TRBJ1-1|-
CASSPQAVNTEAFF
TGTGCCAGCAGTCCTCAGGCCGTGAACACTGAAGCTTTCTTT